The 8 T cell receptor beta chains given below trace back to one sample, sequenced in a study of Graves' ophthalmopathy and Graves' hyperthyroidism. RNA transcripts were the template, and TCR beta CDR3 regions were amplified from them. The first round was an RT-PCR with HTBI primers, and the second round was a multiplex PCR. MiXCR, run by TCRdb on the multiplex PCR reads, gives a single entry per CDR3 protein. The repertoire includes roughly 36,000 distinct CDR3 sequences, roughly 50% of them detected once, and approximately 24% sits in the top ten. Specimen: peripheral blood. The receptors derive from an adult woman with stable Graves' hyperthyroidism.

This chain links TRBV12-3 or TRBV12-4 with TRBJ1-2, with D hard to call. The CDR3 runs to 14 residues. Deletions cut 5 bases from V and 12 bases from J, with 22 bases between. Written as DNA, the CDR3 is TGTGCCAGCAGTCCGACCGGTTCTAACTATAGCCACACCTTC. Protein: CASSPTGSNYSHTF.

The chain couples TRBV29-1 to TRBJ2-7; 10 bases fit TRBD2. This CDR3 has 16 residues. Germline lookup yields CDR1 SQVTM and CDR2 ANQGSEA. Trimming took 1 base from V and 7 from J; bases not matched to a gene: 13. CDR3 amino acids: CSVEGWLAGDVWEQYF. CDR3 nucleotide sequence: TGCAGCGTTGAAGGTTGGCTAGCGGGAGACGTCTGGGAGCAGTACTTC.

The chain is built from TRBV20-1 and TRBJ1-3; D is unclear. The CDR3 sequence is 16 residues long. Between the trimmed V and J ends, which lost 1 base and 2 bases, there was a span of 15 bases. Per germline, CDR1 DFQATT and CDR2 SNEGSKA (reference sequence). The CDR3, as DNA: TGCAGTGCTAGAGGAACGGCGTATACCCCTGGAAACACCATATATTTT. Protein sequence: CSARGTAYTPGNTIYF.

V and J are TRBV29-1 and TRBJ1-3; 10 bases fit TRBD1. V lost 6 bases to trimming and J lost 8 bases; unmatched junction nucleotides: 16. The length of the CDR3 is 16 residues. From germline, CDR1 is SQVTM and CDR2 ANQGSEA. The CDR3 DNA is TGCAGCGTGGTTGACAGGGGGCGAGACTATGGCTACACCATATATTTT. Protein: CSVVDRGRDYGYTIYF. Drawing the rest from reference TRBV29-1 and TRBJ1-3, the complete variable domain is SAVISQKPSRDICQRGTSLTIQCQVDSQVTMMFWYRQQPGQSLTLIATANQGSEATYESGFVIDKFPISRPNLTFSTLTVSNMSPEDSSIYLCSVVDRGRDYGYTIYFGEGSWLTVV.

The table lists this clonotype with many counts. This chain connects TRBV6-5 to TRBJ1-6; TRBD1 agrees at 7 bases. Trimming removed 6 bases from V and 7 bases from J; junction bases left unmatched: 6. The germline gives CDR1 MNHEY, CDR2 SVGAGI. The CDR3 extends over 14 amino acids. The CDR3 protein is CASRKTGRNSPLHF. CDR3 nucleotide sequence: TGTGCCAGCAGGAAGACAGGGCGCAATTCACCCCTCCACTTT.

Ten or more counts support this clonotype. This sequence joins TRBV5-1 and TRBJ2-7; D unresolved. Germline CDR1 and CDR2: SGHRS and YFSETQ. V lost 0 bases and J lost 12, with 16 bases in between. The CDR3 is 13 amino acids. The CDR3 loop reads CASSLAPSQLWYF. The CDR3 nucleotides read TGCGCCAGCAGCTTGGCCCCCAGTCAGTTGTGGTACTTC.

This clonotype showed up many times. The gene calls are TRBV19 and TRBJ2-3; TRBD1 matches at 10 bases. V lost 3 bases to trimming and J lost 2 bases; unmatched junction nucleotides: 2. This CDR3 has 15 amino acids. CDR1 is LNHDA, CDR2 SQIVND, per germline (reference sequence). The CDR3 loop is CASSIDRGHTDTQYF. CDR3 nucleotide sequence: TGTGCCAGTAGTATCGACAGGGGGCACACAGATACGCAGTATTTT.

This clonotype was counted at least ten times. The V and J genes are TRBV3-1 and TRBJ2-7; unclear D gene. The V end lost 3 bases, the J end lost 6 bases, and 18 bases lay between the germline ends. The CDR3 length is 15 residues. The germline gives CDR1 LGHDT, CDR2 YNNKEL (reference sequence). The CDR3 reads CASSQAGPGAGEQYF. For the CDR3, the DNA is TGTGCCAGCAGCCAGGCTGGCCCAGGCGCAGGCGAGCAGTACTTC.